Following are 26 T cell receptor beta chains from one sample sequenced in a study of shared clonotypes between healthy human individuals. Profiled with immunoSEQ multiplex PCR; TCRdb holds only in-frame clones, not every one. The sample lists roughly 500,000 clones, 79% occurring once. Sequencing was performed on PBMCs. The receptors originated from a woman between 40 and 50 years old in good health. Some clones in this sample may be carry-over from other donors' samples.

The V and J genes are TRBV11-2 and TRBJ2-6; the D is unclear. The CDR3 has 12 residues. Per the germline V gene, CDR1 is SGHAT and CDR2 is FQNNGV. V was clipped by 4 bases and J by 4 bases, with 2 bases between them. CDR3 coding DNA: TGTGCCAGCAGCTGGGGGGCCAACGTCCTGACTTTC. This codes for CASSWGANVLTF.

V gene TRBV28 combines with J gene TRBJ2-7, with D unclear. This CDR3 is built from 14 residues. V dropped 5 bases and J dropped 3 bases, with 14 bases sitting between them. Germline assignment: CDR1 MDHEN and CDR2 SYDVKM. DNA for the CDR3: TGTGCCAGCAGTCCCCGGGTTAGCATCTACGAGCAGTACTTC. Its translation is CASSPRVSIYEQYF.

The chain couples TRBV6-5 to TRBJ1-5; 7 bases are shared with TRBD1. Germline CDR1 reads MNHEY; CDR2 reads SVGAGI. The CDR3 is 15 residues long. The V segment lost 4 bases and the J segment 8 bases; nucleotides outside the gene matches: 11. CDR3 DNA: TGTGCCAGCAGTTCCAGGGGGAGGAGGGCCGAGCCCCAGCATTTT. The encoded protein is CASSSRGRRAEPQHF.

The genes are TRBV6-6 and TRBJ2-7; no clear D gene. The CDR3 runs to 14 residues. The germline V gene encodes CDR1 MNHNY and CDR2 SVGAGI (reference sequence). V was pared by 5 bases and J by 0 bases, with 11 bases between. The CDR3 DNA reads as TGTGCCAGCAGTGATAATCGAAACTCCTACGAGCAGTACTTC. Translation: CASSDNRNSYEQYF.

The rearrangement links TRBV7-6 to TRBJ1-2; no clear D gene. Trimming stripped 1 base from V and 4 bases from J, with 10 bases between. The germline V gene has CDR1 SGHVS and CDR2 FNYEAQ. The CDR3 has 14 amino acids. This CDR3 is CASSLDPGSYGYTF. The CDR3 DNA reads TGTGCCAGCAGCTTAGACCCCGGGTCCTATGGCTACACCTTC.

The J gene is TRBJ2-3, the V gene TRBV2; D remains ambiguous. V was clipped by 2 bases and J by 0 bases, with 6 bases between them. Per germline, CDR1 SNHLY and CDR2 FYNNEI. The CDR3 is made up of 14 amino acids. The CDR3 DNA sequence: TGTGCCAGCAGTGAATGGGCTAGCACAGATACGCAGTATTTT. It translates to CASSEWASTDTQYF.

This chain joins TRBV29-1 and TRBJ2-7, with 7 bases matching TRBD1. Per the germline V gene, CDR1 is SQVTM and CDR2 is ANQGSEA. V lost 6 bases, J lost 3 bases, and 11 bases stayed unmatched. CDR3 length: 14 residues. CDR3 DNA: TGCAGCGTCGCAGGCCTCCGGGACAGCTACGAGCAGTACTTC. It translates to CSVAGLRDSYEQYF.

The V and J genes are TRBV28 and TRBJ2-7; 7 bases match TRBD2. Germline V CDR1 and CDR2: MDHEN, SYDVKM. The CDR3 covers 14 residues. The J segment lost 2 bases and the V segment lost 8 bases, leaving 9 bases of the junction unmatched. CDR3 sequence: CASHWGGLPYEQYF. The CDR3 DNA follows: TGTGCCAGCCACTGGGGGGGTCTCCCCTACGAGCAGTACTTC.

In DNA, the CDR3 is TGTGCCAGCAGCTTAGGTTTGGGTACAGATACGCAGTATTTT. This codes for CASSLGLGTDTQYF. The V gene is TRBV11-3, the J gene TRBJ2-3; the D is unclear. Deletions cut 1 base from V and 3 bases from J, with 8 bases between. Germline lookup yields CDR1 SGHNT and CDR2 YENEEA. The CDR3 covers 14 residues.

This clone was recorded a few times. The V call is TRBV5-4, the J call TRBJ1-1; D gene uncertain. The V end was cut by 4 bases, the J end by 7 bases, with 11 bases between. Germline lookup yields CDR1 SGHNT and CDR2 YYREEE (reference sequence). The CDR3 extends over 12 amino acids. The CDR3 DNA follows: TGTGCCAGCAGCCTGCACACTGGTGAAGCTTTCTTT. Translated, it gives CASSLHTGEAFF.

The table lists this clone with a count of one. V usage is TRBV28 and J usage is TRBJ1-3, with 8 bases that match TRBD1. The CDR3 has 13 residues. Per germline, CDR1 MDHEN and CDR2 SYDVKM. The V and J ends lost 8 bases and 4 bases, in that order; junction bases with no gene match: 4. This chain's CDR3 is CASRTGSGNTIYF. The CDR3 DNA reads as TGTGCCAGCCGGACAGGGTCGGGAAACACCATATATTTT.

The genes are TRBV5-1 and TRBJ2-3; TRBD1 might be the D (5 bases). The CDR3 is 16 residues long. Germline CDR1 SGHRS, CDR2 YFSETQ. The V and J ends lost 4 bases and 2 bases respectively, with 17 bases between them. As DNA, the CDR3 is TGCGCCAGCAGCCCCACGACAGCCTTGAACACAGATACGCAGTATTTT. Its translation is CASSPTTALNTDTQYF. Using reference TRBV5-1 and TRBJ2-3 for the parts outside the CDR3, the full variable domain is KAGVTQTPRYLIKTRGQQVTLSCSPISGHRSVSWYQQTPGQGLQFLFEYFSETQRNKGNFPGRFSGRQFSNSRSEMNVSTLELGDSALYLCASSPTTALNTDTQYFGPGTRLTVL.

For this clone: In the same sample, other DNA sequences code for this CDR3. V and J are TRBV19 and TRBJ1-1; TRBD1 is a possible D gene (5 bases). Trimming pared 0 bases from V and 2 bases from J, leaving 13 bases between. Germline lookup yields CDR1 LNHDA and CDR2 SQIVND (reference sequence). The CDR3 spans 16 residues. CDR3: CASSIDLSGLNTEAFF. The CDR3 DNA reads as TGTGCCAGTAGTATAGATCTATCAGGGCTAAACACTGAAGCTTTCTTT.

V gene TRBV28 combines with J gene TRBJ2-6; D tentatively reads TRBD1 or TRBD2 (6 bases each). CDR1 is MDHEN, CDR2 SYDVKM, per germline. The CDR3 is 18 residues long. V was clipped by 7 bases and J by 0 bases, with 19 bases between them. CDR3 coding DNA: TGTGCCAGCATCGAGGGGGGTATCGGGAACTCTGGGGCCAACGTCCTGACTTTC. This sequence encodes CASIEGGIGNSGANVLTF. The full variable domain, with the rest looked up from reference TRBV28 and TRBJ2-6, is DVKVTQSSRYLVKRTGEKVFLECVQDMDHENMFWYRQDPGLGLRLIYFSYDVKMKEKGDIPEGYSVSREKKERFSLILESASTNQTSMYLCASIEGGIGNSGANVLTFGAGSRLTVL.

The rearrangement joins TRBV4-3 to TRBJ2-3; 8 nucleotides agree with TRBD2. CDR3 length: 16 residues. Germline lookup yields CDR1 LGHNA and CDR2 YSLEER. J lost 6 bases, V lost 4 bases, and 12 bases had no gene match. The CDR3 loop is CASSLGPGLDVDTQYF. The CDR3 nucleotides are TGCGCCAGCAGCCTCGGGCCGGGACTAGATGTTGATACGCAGTATTTT.

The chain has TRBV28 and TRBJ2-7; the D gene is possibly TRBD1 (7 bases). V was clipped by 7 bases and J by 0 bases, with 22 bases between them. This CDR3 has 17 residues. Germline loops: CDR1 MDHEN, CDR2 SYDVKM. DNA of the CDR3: TGTGCCAGCACCCCCCCGGGGGCAGGGGGGATCTCCTACGAGCAGTACTTC. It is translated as CASTPPGAGGISYEQYF.

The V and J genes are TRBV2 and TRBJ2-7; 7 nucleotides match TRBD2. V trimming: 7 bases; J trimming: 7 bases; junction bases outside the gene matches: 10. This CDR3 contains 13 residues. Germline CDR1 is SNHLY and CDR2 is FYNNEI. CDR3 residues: CASTSQGEGEQYF. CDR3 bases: TGTGCCAGCACCTCACAAGGGGAGGGGGAGCAGTACTTC.

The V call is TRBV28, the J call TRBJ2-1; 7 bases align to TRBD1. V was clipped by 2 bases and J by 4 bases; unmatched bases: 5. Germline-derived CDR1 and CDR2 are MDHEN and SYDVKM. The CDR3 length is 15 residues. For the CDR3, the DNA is TGTGCCAGCAGTTTAACGGGACAGTTTTACAATGAGCAGTTCTTC. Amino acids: CASSLTGQFYNEQFF. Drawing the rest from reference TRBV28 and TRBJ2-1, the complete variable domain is DVKVTQSSRYLVKRTGEKVFLECVQDMDHENMFWYRQDPGLGLRLIYFSYDVKMKEKGDIPEGYSVSREKKERFSLILESASTNQTSMYLCASSLTGQFYNEQFFGPGTRLTVL.

The CDR3 bases are TGTGCCACAGGTGGACGGAGCTCTGGGGCCAACGTCCTGACTTTC. Translation gives CATGGRSSGANVLTF. This sequence joins TRBV28 and TRBJ2-6; no clear D. The V gene's germline CDR1 is MDHEN and CDR2 SYDVKM. V shed 10 bases and J shed 0 bases, with 13 bases lying between them. This CDR3 region has 15 residues. The variable domain in full, with the rest retrieved from reference TRBV28 and TRBJ2-6, is DVKVTQSSRYLVKRTGEKVFLECVQDMDHENMFWYRQDPGLGLRLIYFSYDVKMKEKGDIPEGYSVSREKKERFSLILESASTNQTSMYLCATGGRSSGANVLTFGAGSRLTVL.

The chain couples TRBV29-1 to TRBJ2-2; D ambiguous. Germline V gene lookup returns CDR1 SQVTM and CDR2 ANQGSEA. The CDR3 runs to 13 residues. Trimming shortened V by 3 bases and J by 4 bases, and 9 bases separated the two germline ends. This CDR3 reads CSVDIVGTGELFF. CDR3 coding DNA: TGCAGCGTTGATATCGTTGGCACCGGGGAGCTGTTTTTT.

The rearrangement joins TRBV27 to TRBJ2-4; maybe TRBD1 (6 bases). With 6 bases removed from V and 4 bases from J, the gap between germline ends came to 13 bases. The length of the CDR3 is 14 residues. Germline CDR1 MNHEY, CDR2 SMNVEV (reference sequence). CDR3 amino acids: CASRGARRKNIQYF. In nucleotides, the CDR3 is TGTGCCAGCAGGGGGGCTAGGAGGAAAAACATTCAGTACTTC.

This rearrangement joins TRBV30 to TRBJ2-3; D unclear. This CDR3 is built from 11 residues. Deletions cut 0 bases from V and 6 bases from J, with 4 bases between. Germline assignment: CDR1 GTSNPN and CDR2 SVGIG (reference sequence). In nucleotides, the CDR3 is TGTGCCTGGAGTGTAGGGGATACGCAGTATTTT. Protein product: CAWSVGDTQYF.

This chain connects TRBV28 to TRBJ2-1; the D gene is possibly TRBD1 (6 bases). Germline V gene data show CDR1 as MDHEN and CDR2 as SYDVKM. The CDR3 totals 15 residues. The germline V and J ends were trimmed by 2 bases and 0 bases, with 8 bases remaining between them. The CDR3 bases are TGTGCCAGCAGTTTAACAGGGAGCTCCTACAATGAGCAGTTCTTC. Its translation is CASSLTGSSYNEQFF.

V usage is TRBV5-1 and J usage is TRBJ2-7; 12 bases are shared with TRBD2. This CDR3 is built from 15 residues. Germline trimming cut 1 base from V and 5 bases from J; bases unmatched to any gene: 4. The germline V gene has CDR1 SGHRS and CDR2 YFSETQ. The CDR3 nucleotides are TGCGCCAGCAGCTTGACTAGCGGGAGGCGGAACGAGCAGTACTTC. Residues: CASSLTSGRRNEQYF.

CDR3: CASSFGGVGTDTQYF. The CDR3 DNA reads TGTGCCAGCAGCTTTGGAGGGGTTGGCACAGATACGCAGTATTTT. V gene TRBV5-4 combines with J gene TRBJ2-3; a weak D match, TRBD2 (6 bases). Trimming left V 2 bases short and J 1 base short, with 11 bases between. CDR3 length: 15 residues. Germline V gives CDR1 SGHNT, CDR2 YYREEE (reference sequence).

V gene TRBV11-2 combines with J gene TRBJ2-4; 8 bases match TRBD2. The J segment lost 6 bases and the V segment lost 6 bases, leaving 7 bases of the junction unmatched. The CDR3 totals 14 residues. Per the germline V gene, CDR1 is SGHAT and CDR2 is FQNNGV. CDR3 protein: CASRTPGRGNIQYF. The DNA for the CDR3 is TGTGCCAGCAGAACCCCCGGGAGGGGAAACATTCAGTACTTC.